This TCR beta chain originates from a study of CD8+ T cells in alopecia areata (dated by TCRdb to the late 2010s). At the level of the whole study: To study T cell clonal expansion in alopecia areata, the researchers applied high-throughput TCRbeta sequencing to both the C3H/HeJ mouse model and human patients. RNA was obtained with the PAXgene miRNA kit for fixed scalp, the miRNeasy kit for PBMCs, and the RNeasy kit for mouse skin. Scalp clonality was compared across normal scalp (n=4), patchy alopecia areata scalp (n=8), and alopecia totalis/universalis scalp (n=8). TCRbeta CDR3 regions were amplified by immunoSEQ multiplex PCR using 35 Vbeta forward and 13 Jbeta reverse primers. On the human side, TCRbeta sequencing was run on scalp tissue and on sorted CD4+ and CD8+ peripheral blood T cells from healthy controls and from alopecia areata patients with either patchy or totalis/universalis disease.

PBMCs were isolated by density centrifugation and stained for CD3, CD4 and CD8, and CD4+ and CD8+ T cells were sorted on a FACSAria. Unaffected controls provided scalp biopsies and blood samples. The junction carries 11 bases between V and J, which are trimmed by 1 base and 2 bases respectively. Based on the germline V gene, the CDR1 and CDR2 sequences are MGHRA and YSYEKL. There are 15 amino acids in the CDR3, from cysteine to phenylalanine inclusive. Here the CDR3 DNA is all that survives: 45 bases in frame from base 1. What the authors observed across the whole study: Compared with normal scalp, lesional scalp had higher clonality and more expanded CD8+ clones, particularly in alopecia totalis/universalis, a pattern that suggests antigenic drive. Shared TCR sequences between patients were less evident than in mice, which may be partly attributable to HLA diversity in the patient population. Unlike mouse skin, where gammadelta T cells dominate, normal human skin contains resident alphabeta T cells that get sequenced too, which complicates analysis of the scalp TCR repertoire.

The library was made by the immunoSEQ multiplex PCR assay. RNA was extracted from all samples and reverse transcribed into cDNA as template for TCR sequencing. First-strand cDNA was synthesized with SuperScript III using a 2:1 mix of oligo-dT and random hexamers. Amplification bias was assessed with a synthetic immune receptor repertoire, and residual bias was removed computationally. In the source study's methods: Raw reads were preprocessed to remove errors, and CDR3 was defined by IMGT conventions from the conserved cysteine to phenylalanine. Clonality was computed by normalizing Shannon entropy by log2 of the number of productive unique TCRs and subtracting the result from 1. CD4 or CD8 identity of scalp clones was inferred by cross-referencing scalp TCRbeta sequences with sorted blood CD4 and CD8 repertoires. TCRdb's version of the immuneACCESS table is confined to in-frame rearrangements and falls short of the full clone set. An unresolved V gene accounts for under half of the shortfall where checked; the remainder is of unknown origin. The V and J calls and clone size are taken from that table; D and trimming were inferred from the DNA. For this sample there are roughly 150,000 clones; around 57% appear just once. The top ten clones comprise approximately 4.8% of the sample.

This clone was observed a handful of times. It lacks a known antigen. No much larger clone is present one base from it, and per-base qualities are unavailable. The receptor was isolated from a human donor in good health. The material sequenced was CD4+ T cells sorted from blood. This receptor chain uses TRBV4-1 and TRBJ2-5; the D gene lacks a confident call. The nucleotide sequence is TGCGCCAGCAGCCAAGGTACGACGGCTCAAGAGACCCAGTACTTC. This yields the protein CASSQGTTAQETQYF.